The 25 T cell receptor beta chains below come from one sample, sequenced in a study of blood T cell repertoires in COVID-19. Produced via immunoSEQ multiplex PCR; TCRdb's table is partial and in-frame only. The sample carries fewer than 70,000 clones, approximately 88% recorded once. The sequenced sample was peripheral blood. The receptors originated from a human donor in a cohort sampled during active COVID-19.

The chain recombines TRBV6-5 with TRBJ2-2; D may be TRBD2 (6 bases). CDR3 length: 14 amino acids. Between the trimmed V and J ends, which lost 1 base and 7 bases, there was a span of 10 bases. CDR1 and CDR2 from the germline V gene are MNHEY and SVGAGI. Written as DNA, the CDR3 is TGTGCCAGCAGTTACTTATCCGGGGGCGGGGAGCTGTTTTTT. Translation gives CASSYLSGGGELFF.

The chain recombines TRBV4-1 with TRBJ2-1; D perhaps matches TRBD2 (7 bases). The CDR3 runs 16 residues. Germline loops: CDR1 MGHRA, CDR2 YSYEKL. Trimming took off 1 base at V and 7 bases at J, with 17 bases between the two ends. The CDR3 nucleotides read TGCGCCAGCAGCCAAGCCCGGGGGGCCTTAGGGAATGAGCAGTTCTTC. Amino acid sequence: CASSQARGALGNEQFF.

The chain links TRBV28 to TRBJ2-7; the match to TRBD1 covers 9 bases. This CDR3 spans 17 amino acids. J gave up 4 bases and V 6 bases, and 16 bases lay outside the gene matches. Germline CDR1 MDHEN, CDR2 SYDVKM. The CDR3 loop reads CASSPERTGTGLYEQYF. In DNA form, the CDR3 reads TGTGCCAGCAGCCCGGAAAGAACCGGGACAGGGTTGTACGAGCAGTACTTC.

The genes are TRBV19 and TRBJ2-7, with 10 bases lining up with TRBD2. Germline trimming cut 1 base from V and 2 bases from J; bases unmatched to any gene: 8. The length of the CDR3 is 17 residues. The germline gives CDR1 LNHDA, CDR2 SQIVND (reference sequence). CDR3 nucleotide sequence: TGTGCCAGTAGTATAGTAATGGCTAGCGGGAGCCCCTACGAGCAGTACTTC. This gives the protein CASSIVMASGSPYEQYF.

This sequence joins TRBV6-1 and TRBJ2-5; D unresolved. The CDR3 runs 15 residues. CDR1 and CDR2 from the germline V gene are MNHNS and SASEGT. Trimming shortened V by 3 bases and J by 2 bases, and 13 bases separated the two germline ends. The CDR3 DNA sequence: TGTGCCAGCAGTGATCCTACCATTACGCAAGAGACCCAGTACTTC. Its translation is CASSDPTITQETQYF.

The gene calls are TRBV4-3 and TRBJ1-6, with D unresolved. The CDR3 contains 15 residues. Germline loops: CDR1 LGHNA, CDR2 YSLEER. V shed 1 base and J shed 7 bases, with 11 bases lying between them. The CDR3 DNA sequence: TGCGCCAGCAGCCAAGTTACTGCCATCAATTCACCCCTCCACTTT. It codes for CASSQVTAINSPLHF.

V gene TRBV14 combines with J gene TRBJ1-1; D is uncertain. The CDR3 is 13 amino acids. The germline V gene encodes CDR1 SGHDN and CDR2 FVKESK. Trimming stripped 4 bases from V and 0 bases from J, with 6 bases between. DNA for the CDR3: TGTGCCAGCAGCCGAACAGTGAACACTGAAGCTTTCTTT. Its protein is CASSRTVNTEAFF.

The chain combines TRBV6-5 with TRBJ1-2, with a possible D match to TRBD1 (6 bases). There are 13 residues in the CDR3. Germline values: CDR1 MNHEY, CDR2 SVGAGI. V was cut by 6 bases and J by 4 bases, with 12 bases left in between. The CDR3 region has the DNA TGTGCCAGCAGGCCCGACAGGAGCTATGGCTACACCTTC. This sequence encodes CASRPDRSYGYTF.

The table lists this clone with a count of one. V is TRBV28 and J is TRBJ1-2; D is perhaps TRBD1 (5 bases). Germline CDR1 and CDR2: MDHEN and SYDVKM. The CDR3 has 15 amino acids. Trimming pared 5 bases from V and 3 bases from J, leaving 16 bases between. CDR3 residues: CASSDHLGGDYGYTF. The CDR3 DNA follows: TGTGCCAGCAGTGATCACTTGGGGGGGGACTATGGCTACACCTTC.

This clone was detected only a few times. The chain carries TRBV7-9 and TRBJ1-2; D not resolved. Germline CDR1 and CDR2: SEHNR and FQNEAQ (reference sequence). The CDR3 spans 12 residues. The V and J ends lost 8 bases and 8 bases respectively, with 15 bases between them. The CDR3 DNA reads as TGTGCCAGCGGCCCCACGGGGAGCGGCTACACCTTC. It translates to CASGPTGSGYTF.

The chain is built from TRBV12-2 and TRBJ1-1. TRBV12-2 is termed a pseudogene. This CDR3 has 14 amino acids. CDR3 sequence reads: CASCKSGVATEAFF. The CDR3 DNA reads TGTGCAAGTTGCAAGTCCGGGGTAGCCACTGAAGCTTTCTTT.

The genes are TRBV6-6 and TRBJ1-5; 8 nucleotides match TRBD1. Germline loops: CDR1 MNHNY, CDR2 SVGAGI (reference sequence). This CDR3 contains 16 residues. The J segment lost 5 bases and the V segment lost 7 bases, leaving 13 bases of the junction unmatched. The CDR3 nucleotides read TGTGCCAGCACCACGACTGAGACAGGGGTGGATCAGCCCCAGCATTTT. Its translation: CASTTTETGVDQPQHF.

The J gene is TRBJ1-1, the V gene TRBV11-3; D gene uncertain. Germline V gives CDR1 SGHNT, CDR2 YENEEA. The CDR3 is 12 residues long. Trimming pared 3 bases from V and 3 bases from J, leaving 5 bases between. The CDR3 nucleotides are TGTGCCAGCAGCTTCCGGGACACTGAAGCTTTCTTT. Amino acid sequence: CASSFRDTEAFF. Complete variable domain (other parts from reference TRBV11-3 and TRBJ1-1): EAGVVQSPRYKIIEKKQPVAFWCNPISGHNTLYWYLQNLGQGPELLIRYENEEAVDDSQLPKDRFSAERLKGVDSTLKIQPAELGDSAVYLCASSFRDTEAFFGQGTRLTVV.

V is TRBV25-1 and J is TRBJ2-7; 8 nucleotides agree with TRBD2. The CDR3 contains 16 residues. V dropped 6 bases and J dropped 2; count of bases not matched to a gene: 12. Germline V gives CDR1 MGHDK, CDR2 SYGVNS. This chain's CDR3 is CASSPLGSGGAYEQYF. The CDR3 DNA follows: TGTGCCAGCAGCCCCCTCGGGAGCGGGGGAGCCTACGAGCAGTACTTC.

This clone appeared once. The genes are TRBV6-6 and TRBJ1-2; 7 nucleotides agree with TRBD1. CDR3 length equals 14 residues. V shed 5 bases, J shed 2 bases, and the junction held 5 bases outside the gene matches. Germline CDR1 MNHNY, CDR2 SVGAGI (reference sequence). The CDR3: CASSVQGRNYGYTF. The CDR3 region has the DNA TGTGCCAGCAGTGTACAGGGGAGGAACTATGGCTACACCTTC.

V and J are TRBV7-9 and TRBJ2-7, with D uncertain. The CDR3 sequence is 13 residues long. V shed 2 bases and J shed 1 base, with 6 bases lying between them. Germline values: CDR1 SEHNR, CDR2 FQNEAQ (reference sequence). DNA for the CDR3: TGTGCCAGCAGCTTATCCGGGTCCTACGAGCAGTACTTC. Translating it yields CASSLSGSYEQYF.

This clone has only one observation. The chain is built from TRBV11-3 and TRBJ2-3, with D possibly TRBD1 on 6 matching bases. V was clipped by 5 bases and J by 5 bases, with 8 bases between them. The CDR3 spans 12 residues. Looked up from germline, CDR1 is SGHNT and CDR2 is YENEEA. In DNA form, the CDR3 reads TGTGCCAGCAGCCAACAGGGAGATACGCAGTATTTT. It codes for CASSQQGDTQYF. Using reference TRBV11-3 and TRBJ2-3 for the parts outside the CDR3, the full variable domain is EAGVVQSPRYKIIEKKQPVAFWCNPISGHNTLYWYLQNLGQGPELLIRYENEEAVDDSQLPKDRFSAERLKGVDSTLKIQPAELGDSAVYLCASSQQGDTQYFGPGTRLTVL.

DNA for the CDR3: TGCGCCAGCAGCTTGGGGCCAGGGGGCTACGAGCAGTACTTC. Encoded protein: CASSLGPGGYEQYF. The chain employs TRBV5-1 and TRBJ2-7; 7 positions agree with TRBD1. Germline assignment: CDR1 SGHRS and CDR2 YFSETQ. The CDR3 is made up of 14 amino acids. Losses at the gene ends were 0 bases for V and 3 bases for J; bases not matched to a gene: 3.

The chain couples TRBV11-2 to TRBJ1-1; D remains unclear. The CDR3 has 12 amino acids. Trimming removed 2 bases at V and 5 bases at J, with 6 bases between. Per the germline V gene, CDR1 is SGHAT and CDR2 is FQNNGV. The CDR3 DNA reads as TGTGCCAGCAGCTTATGGCAAACTGAAGCTTTCTTT. Translating it yields CASSLWQTEAFF.

The rearrangement joins TRBV19 to TRBJ1-1; D perhaps matches TRBD1 (6 bases). This CDR3 is 16 amino acids long. V lost 1 base to trimming and J lost 1 base, with 13 bases between them. Germline V gives CDR1 LNHDA, CDR2 SQIVND (reference sequence). Here the CDR3 reads CASSIVWGHPNTEAFF. As DNA, the CDR3 is TGTGCCAGTAGTATAGTATGGGGACACCCGAACACTGAAGCTTTCTTT.

This chain uses TRBV6-5 with TRBJ2-2; D might be TRBD1 (5 bases). The germline V and J ends were trimmed by 2 bases and 9 bases, with 13 bases remaining between them. Germline CDR1 and CDR2: MNHEY and SVGAGI. The CDR3 sequence is 14 residues long. CDR3 protein: CASSYAQGPRELFF. In DNA, the CDR3 is TGTGCCAGCAGTTACGCTCAGGGTCCGCGGGAGCTGTTTTTT.

This chain connects TRBV5-1 to TRBJ1-1; D may be TRBD1 (5 bases). Trimming took off 4 bases at V and 11 bases at J, with 30 bases between the two ends. Per the germline V gene, CDR1 is SGHRS and CDR2 is YFSETQ. CDR3 size: 17 residues. Here the CDR3 reads CASSRSTILTGGGRAFF. CDR3 sequence (DNA): TGCGCCAGCAGCCGATCCACTATATTAACGGGGGGTGGTCGGGCTTTCTTT.

The V and J genes are TRBV7-8 and TRBJ1-6; 8 positions match TRBD1. The CDR3 spans 15 residues. The germline CDR1 and CDR2 sequences are SGHVS and FQNEAQ. V lost 6 bases, J lost 10 bases, and 11 bases stayed unmatched. The CDR3 nucleotides are TGTGCCAGCAGTTATCGCACAGGGGGGTACTCACCCCTCCACTTT. This translates into CASSYRTGGYSPLHF. The full variable domain, with the rest looked up from reference TRBV7-8 and TRBJ1-6, is GAGVSQSPRYKVAKRGQDVALRCDPISGHVSLFWYQQALGQGPEFLTYFQNEAQLDKSGLPSDRFFAERPEGSVSTLKIQRTQQEDSAVYLCASSYRTGGYSPLHFGNGTRLTVT.

The V call is TRBV5-6, the J call TRBJ1-6, with D maybe TRBD1 (5 bases). Trimming removed 0 bases from V and 7 bases from J, with 11 bases in between. CDR1 is SGHDT and CDR2 is YYEEEE in the germline V gene. The CDR3 extends over 15 amino acids. CDR3 sequence: CASSLEGRANSPLHF. CDR3 DNA: TGTGCCAGCAGCTTGGAGGGCAGGGCAAATTCACCCCTCCACTTT.

J is TRBJ2-2 and V is TRBV5-8, with TRBD2 identical over 11 bases. Germline loops: CDR1 SGHTS, CDR2 YDEGEE. This CDR3 region has 17 residues. The V gene end was trimmed by 0 bases and the J gene end by 6 bases; junction bases not matched to a gene: 7. Written as DNA, the CDR3 is TGTGCCAGCAGCTTGGCCACCCTAGCGGGGGGCTCCGGGGAGCTGTTTTTT. Its translation: CASSLATLAGGSGELFF.